The next 30 T cell receptor beta chains were all read from a single sample in a study of neurological immune-mediated disorders. One entry per CDR3 protein, called by TCRdb with MiXCR from the 5' RACE reads. The profile shows roughly 38,000 distinct CDR3 sequences, 2% to 3% of them singletons. The specimen sequenced was PBMCs. All receptors derive from a man aged 30-40 years with multiple sclerosis.

This clonotype was picked up many times. The J gene is TRBJ2-7, the V gene TRBV20-1; TRBD1 might be the D (6 bases). V lost 3 bases, J lost 3 bases, and 9 bases lay in between. Germline lookup yields CDR1 DFQATT and CDR2 SNEGSKA (reference sequence). The CDR3 loop spans 12 amino acids. CDR3 DNA: TGCAGTGCTAGTTCAGGGGACTACGAGCAGTACTTC. This translates into CSASSGDYEQYF.

The sample holds many counts of this clonotype. CDR3 protein: CASSQPGGAMRQPQHF. The CDR3 DNA is TGTGCCAGCAGCCAACCGGGGGGGGCGATGCGGCAGCCCCAGCATTTT. This sequence joins TRBV7-2 and TRBJ1-5; TRBD1 might be the D (6 bases). The CDR3 is 16 amino acids. CDR1 and CDR2 from the germline V gene are SGHTA and FQGNSA. Trimming took off 5 bases at V and 7 bases at J, with 21 bases between the two ends.

This clonotype was detected ten times or more. The V call is TRBV28, the J call TRBJ1-5, with 9 positions matching TRBD1. Trimming cost V 6 bases and J 5 bases; bases outside gene matches: 5. Germline CDR1 reads MDHEN; CDR2 reads SYDVKM. The CDR3 runs to 14 residues. The CDR3 nucleotides read TGTGCCAGCAGCGCCACAGGGGGCTATCAGCCCCAGCATTTT. It translates to CASSATGGYQPQHF. Supplemented by reference TRBV28 and TRBJ1-5, the full variable domain reads DVKVTQSSRYLVKRTGEKVFLECVQDMDHENMFWYRQDPGLGLRLIYFSYDVKMKEKGDIPEGYSVSREKKERFSLILESASTNQTSMYLCASSATGGYQPQHFGDGTRLSIL.

This clonotype was counted only a few times. The J gene is TRBJ2-5, the V gene TRBV6-6, with 10 bases identical to TRBD1. Per germline, CDR1 MNHNY and CDR2 SVGAGI (reference sequence). Trimming cost V 4 bases and J 3 bases; bases outside gene matches: 2. The CDR3 consists of 14 residues. Written as DNA, the CDR3 is TGTGCCAGCAGTTCCGGGACAGGGGAAGAGACCCAGTACTTC. Amino acids: CASSSGTGEETQYF.

This clonotype has at least ten counts. This sequence joins TRBV24-1 and TRBJ2-7; D remains unclear. The germline gives CDR1 KGHDR, CDR2 SFDVKD. CDR3 length: 12 residues. V lost 1 base to trimming and J lost 4 bases, with 4 bases between them. This CDR3 reads CATSDFGYEQYF. DNA of the CDR3: TGTGCCACCAGTGATTTTGGGTACGAGCAGTACTTC.

At least ten counts were recorded for this clonotype. This sequence joins TRBV20-1 and TRBJ2-3; TRBD2 agrees at 7 bases. From germline, CDR1 is DFQATT and CDR2 SNEGSKA (reference sequence). With V trimmed by 5 bases and J by 3 bases, 14 bases remained unmatched. This CDR3 is 16 amino acids long. The CDR3, as DNA: TGCAGTGCTTCCCCGCCTCAGGCGGGAGTGACAGATACGCAGTATTTT. Its protein is CSASPPQAGVTDTQYF.

This clonotype was observed many times. This chain connects TRBV6-5 to TRBJ1-5; TRBD1 matches 9 bases. The V gene's germline CDR1 is MNHEY and CDR2 SVGAGI. This CDR3 region has 14 residues. The J segment lost 7 bases and the V segment lost 0 bases, leaving 1 base of the junction unmatched. CDR3 DNA sequence: TGTGCCAGCAGTTACTCGACAGGGGGACAGCCCCAGCATTTT. It yields the protein CASSYSTGGQPQHF.

This clonotype was recorded many times. The V and J genes are TRBV7-9 and TRBJ2-7; D may be TRBD1 (6 bases). The CDR3 is made up of 14 amino acids. V lost 5 bases, J lost 3 bases, and 14 bases lay in between. Germline values: CDR1 SEHNR, CDR2 FQNEAQ (reference sequence). The CDR3 spells CASSLTSTGYEQYF. CDR3 coding DNA: TGTGCCAGCAGCCTCACTTCGACAGGCTACGAGCAGTACTTC.

With respect to this clonotype: One base away lies a much larger clone, so this may be a sequencing read error. The J gene is TRBJ1-6, the V gene TRBV3-1; weak D call: TRBD1 (6 bases). This CDR3 has 14 residues. Germline V gene sequence: CDR1 LGHDT, CDR2 YNNKEL (reference sequence). CDR3 amino acids: CASSQGGQISPLNF. CDR3 nucleotide sequence: TGTGCCAGCAGCCAAGGCGGACAGATCTCACCCCTCAACTTT.

A note on this clonotype: Germline and junction disagree at one end, which may indicate a read error. This chain joins TRBV12-3 or TRBV12-4 and TRBJ2-2; 9 bases are shared with TRBD1. This CDR3 is built from 16 residues. CDR3 nucleotides: TGTGCCAGCAGTTACGGGACAGGGACGAACAACGGGGAGCTGTTTTTT. This encodes CASSYGTGTNNGELFF.

This clonotype has a count of ten or more. The chain has TRBV7-7 and TRBJ2-1; D not certain. This CDR3 is built from 13 residues. Trimming took off 5 bases at V and 12 bases at J, with 17 bases between the two ends. The V gene's germline CDR1 is SSHAT and CDR2 FNYEAQ (reference sequence). The CDR3 loop reads CASSLRMELGQFF. The DNA of the CDR3 is TGTGCCAGCAGCCTGCGTATGGAGTTGGGGCAGTTCTTC.

The gene calls are TRBV20-1 and TRBJ2-1, with 8 bases fitting TRBD2. In germline, CDR1 is DFQATT, CDR2 SNEGSKA (reference sequence). The CDR3 covers 15 residues. After removal of 3 bases from V and 4 bases from J, the junction contained 8 bases not matched to a gene. The CDR3 spells CSASNGLADYNEQFF. DNA for the CDR3: TGCAGTGCTAGTAACGGACTAGCAGATTACAATGAGCAGTTCTTC.

This clonotype has a count of ten or more. V and J are TRBV6-5 and TRBJ2-6, with no clear D. Germline V CDR1 and CDR2: MNHEY, SVGAGI. This CDR3 region has 15 residues. V shed 2 bases and J shed 1 base, with 6 bases lying between them. CDR3 protein: CASSYSASGANVLTF. The CDR3 coding sequence is TGTGCCAGCAGTTACAGCGCTTCTGGGGCCAACGTCCTGACTTTC.

The chain employs TRBV29-1 and TRBJ2-5; 11 bases fit TRBD2. Germline trimming cut 2 bases from V and 2 bases from J; bases unmatched to any gene: 7. This CDR3 region has 16 residues. Per the germline V gene, CDR1 is SQVTM and CDR2 is ANQGSEA. CDR3 DNA sequence: TGCAGCGTTGAAATTGTTCTAGCGGGGGGACAAGAGACCCAGTACTTC. Translating it yields CSVEIVLAGGQETQYF.

This clonotype has at least ten counts. The rearrangement uses TRBV12-3 or TRBV12-4 and TRBJ1-2; no firm D call. There are 14 residues in the CDR3. V was shortened by 4 bases and J by 8 bases, with 17 bases between the two germline ends. The CDR3 is CASSSTDRFGGYTF. The CDR3 nucleotides are TGTGCCAGCAGTTCAACAGATCGTTTCGGAGGCTACACCTTC.

This clonotype showed up many times. The CDR3 loop is CASSRIGSGAYEQYF. Here the CDR3 DNA reads TGTGCCAGCAGCCGGATCGGGTCCGGGGCCTACGAGCAGTACTTC. This chain connects TRBV12-3 or TRBV12-4 to TRBJ2-7; tentatively, D is TRBD2 (5 bases). The CDR3 extends over 15 amino acids. The V end lost 6 bases, the J end lost 2 bases, and 17 bases lay between the germline ends.

Many counts were recorded for this clonotype. The chain recombines TRBV6-1 with TRBJ1-5, with unresolved D. The CDR3 sequence is 12 residues long. With 8 bases removed from V and 1 base from J, the gap between germline ends came to 6 bases. Germline values: CDR1 MNHNS, CDR2 SASEGT. The CDR3 DNA reads TGTGCCAGCTGTCCAAGCAATCAGCCCCAGCATTTT. Translated: CASCPSNQPQHF.

This clonotype was detected ten times or more. The CDR3 region is CSASTGGVYEQYF. CDR3 DNA: TGCAGTGCTAGCACAGGGGGGGTCTACGAGCAGTACTTC. V usage is TRBV20-1 and J usage is TRBJ2-7, with D perhaps matching TRBD1 (8 bases). Germline V gene data show CDR1 as DFQATT and CDR2 as SNEGSKA (reference sequence). The germline V and J ends were trimmed by 3 bases and 3 bases, with 12 bases remaining between them. There are 13 residues in the CDR3.

This rearrangement joins TRBV20-1 to TRBJ2-7; no firm D call. CDR1 DFQATT and CDR2 SNEGSKA come from the germline V gene (reference sequence). The CDR3 totals 11 residues. V lost 6 bases to trimming and J lost 2 bases, with 8 bases between them. The CDR3 here is CSAPAPYEQYF. The CDR3, as DNA: TGCAGTGCCCCCGCCCCCTACGAGCAGTACTTC.

This clonotype was picked up many times. V gene TRBV20-1 combines with J gene TRBJ2-7; 7 nucleotides match TRBD1. Looked up from germline, CDR1 is DFQATT and CDR2 is SNEGSKA (reference sequence). CDR3 length: 12 amino acids. V lost 5 bases, J lost 4 bases, and 5 bases stayed unmatched. The CDR3 sequence is CSAPDRSYEQYF. The CDR3 DNA reads TGCAGTGCTCCGGACAGGAGTTACGAGCAGTACTTC.

The genes are TRBV20-1 and TRBJ2-5; D not certain. The CDR3 is 14 residues long. Per germline, CDR1 DFQATT and CDR2 SNEGSKA (reference sequence). V lost 3 bases and J lost 3, with 14 bases in between. CDR3 in DNA: TGCAGTGCTAGTGCCGAGAACACTAAAGAGACCCAGTACTTC. It yields the protein CSASAENTKETQYF.

This clonotype is judged medium-sized (0.01 to 0.1%). This chain joins TRBV28 and TRBJ2-7; no reliable D call. The CDR3 is 13 amino acids. V was shortened by 3 bases and J by 2 bases, with 8 bases between the two germline ends. CDR1 is MDHEN and CDR2 is SYDVKM in the germline V gene. CDR3 bases: TGTGCCAGCAGTTTCTCCTCTCCCTACGAGCAGTACTTC. Its translation: CASSFSSPYEQYF.

This clonotype was picked up many times. The rearrangement joins TRBV20-1 to TRBJ2-3, with no clear D. Germline V lookup: CDR1 DFQATT, CDR2 SNEGSKA (reference sequence). Trimming shortened V by 6 bases and J by 6 bases, and 7 bases separated the two germline ends. This CDR3 has 10 residues. This CDR3 is CSALRDTQYF. The CDR3 nucleotides read TGCAGTGCCCTCCGGGATACGCAGTATTTT.

In its sample, this clonotype was seen many times. The junction does not match germline at one end; this may be a read error. This sequence joins TRBV20-1 and TRBJ1-6; no clear D gene. The CDR3 consists of 17 residues. Germline V gene lookup returns CDR1 DFQATT and CDR2 SNEGSKA (reference sequence). The CDR3 is CSARDHSPASNNSPLHF. The CDR3 nucleotides read TGCAGTGCTAGAGATCATTCCCCGGCCTCCAATAATTCACCCCTCCACTTT.

This clonotype was seen at least ten times. CDR3 sequence: CSARDGTRDNSPLHF. CDR3 sequence (DNA): TGCAGTGCTAGAGATGGGACAAGAGATAATTCACCCCTCCACTTT. J is TRBJ1-6 and V is TRBV20-1; D is perhaps TRBD1 (6 bases). The CDR3 sequence is 15 residues long. Trimming took 0 bases from V and 5 from J, leaving 11 bases between them. Per the germline V gene, CDR1 is DFQATT and CDR2 is SNEGSKA (reference sequence).

The table lists this clonotype with many counts. The chain is built from TRBV6-6 and TRBJ1-2, with D possibly matching TRBD1 (5 bases). CDR3 length: 13 amino acids. Trimming took 5 bases from V and 7 from J, leaving 14 bases between them. The germline V gene encodes CDR1 MNHNY and CDR2 SVGAGI (reference sequence). The CDR3 protein is CASSPPGSRGYTF. DNA of the CDR3: TGTGCCAGCAGTCCGCCAGGGAGTCGTGGCTACACCTTC.

This clonotype was observed many times. V gene TRBV6-5 combines with J gene TRBJ1-2; 11 positions agree with TRBD1. There are 15 residues in the CDR3. J was trimmed by 5 bases and V by 5 bases; bases with no gene match: 7. The germline gives CDR1 MNHEY, CDR2 SVGAGI. The CDR3 nucleotides read TGTGCCAGCAGTCCCGGACAGGGGGCAAGTTATGGCTACACCTTC. Residues: CASSPGQGASYGYTF.

This clonotype was seen many times. The rearrangement links TRBV20-1 to TRBJ2-3, with unresolved D. Germline V CDR1 and CDR2: DFQATT, SNEGSKA (reference sequence). Trimming pared 3 bases from V and 0 bases from J, leaving 13 bases between. This CDR3 has 15 amino acids. CDR3 DNA sequence: TGCAGTGCTAGTCTCCGACTGGGTAGCACAGATACGCAGTATTTT. The encoded protein is CSASLRLGSTDTQYF.

This clonotype showed up many times. This sequence joins TRBV5-1 and TRBJ2-7; D is perhaps TRBD2 (5 bases). Germline V gives CDR1 SGHRS, CDR2 YFSETQ. CDR3 length equals 13 residues. The V end lost 0 bases, the J end lost 4 bases, and 8 bases lay between the germline ends. DNA for the CDR3: TGCGCCAGCAGCTTGGCCCGGGGTTACGAGCAGTACTTC. It codes for CASSLARGYEQYF.

This clonotype was seen repeatedly, ten times or more. The chain employs TRBV5-1 and TRBJ1-2, with 11 bases aligning to TRBD1. In germline, CDR1 is SGHRS, CDR2 YFSETQ. V shed 4 bases, J shed 9 bases, and the junction held 8 bases outside the gene matches. This CDR3 comprises 14 residues. The chain's CDR3 is CASSRTGGADSYTF. The CDR3, as DNA: TGCGCCAGCAGCCGGACAGGGGGCGCGGACAGCTACACCTTC.